This T cell receptor (beta chain) was obtained from a study of cytomegalovirus exposure and HLA in healthy donors. Findings of the study overall: In a later analysis, TCR beta V- and J-gene trimming was associated with a missense DCLRE1C variant.

The sample holds a few counts of this clone. Its cognate antigen is unknown. Primers for the PCR totalled 60 Vbeta and 13 Jbeta. Original processing methods: In a later analysis, approximately 80 million unique TCR beta chains included roughly 11 million shared by two or more donors. The repertoire was sequenced with immunoSEQ multiplex PCR; TCRdb's copy has only in-frame clones and lacks some. Clone size and the V and J calls come from that table; the DNA yielded D and trimming. The sample holds about 150,000 clones, around four fifths seen once. The source of this sequence is a woman aged 25-40 years in good health and CMV-seropositive. The sample consisted of PBMCs.

The CDR3 reads CASSLGPGQGIDEQYF. The CDR3 DNA reads as TGTGCCAGCAGCTTAGGGCCCGGACAGGGAATCGACGAGCAGTACTTC. The chain uses TRBV11-2 and TRBJ2-5; 8 nucleotides agree with TRBD1. The end of the DNA is better explained by TRBJ2-7, so the J call may be wrong. The CDR3 sequence is 16 residues long. From germline, CDR1 is SGHAT and CDR2 FQNNGV.